Following are 26 T cell receptor beta chains from one sample sequenced in a study of T cells in Graves' hyperthyroidism and ophthalmopathy (dated by TCRdb to about 2019). Library preparation employed multiplex PCR. Sequenced on an Illumina HiSeq 2000. The TCR beta CDR3 regions were amplified from the RNA transcripts. The first round of RT-PCR for the TCR CDR3 was performed with the HTBI primer set and the Qiagen OneStep RT-PCR kit. TCRdb trimmed public reads at Q25 via fastp, called clones via MiXCR and kept in-frame beta chains. Every entry covers one CDR3 protein and lists the most common genes and DNA from its rows. The sample includes 500,000 to 750,000 distinct CDR3 sequences, with 12% to 15% observed a single time. The top ten clonotypes cover roughly 7.1% of the sample. What was sequenced was blood. All receptors derive from a woman aged 18-35 years with Graves' ophthalmopathy.

The chain links TRBV5-4 to TRBJ1-3; D gene unclear. The CDR3 totals 15 residues. CDR1 SGHNT and CDR2 YYREEE come from the germline V gene (reference sequence). Trimming pared 4 bases from V and 0 bases from J, leaving 11 bases between. CDR3 bases: TGTGCCAGCAGCCCTCCTGGAAACTCTGGAAACACCATATATTTT. Translating it yields CASSPPGNSGNTIYF.

This clonotype was counted ten times or more. The V call is TRBV28, the J call TRBJ1-2; 10 bases line up with TRBD1. Germline assignment: CDR1 MDHEN and CDR2 SYDVKM. This CDR3 spans 16 amino acids. J lost 4 bases, V lost 2 bases, and 7 bases had no gene match. The DNA of the CDR3 is TGTGCCAGCAGTTTAGGGGGGACAGGGGAGGGCTATGGCTACACCTTC. Translated, it gives CASSLGGTGEGYGYTF.

The CDR3 protein is CASRHRGGRGAKNIQYF. CDR3 in DNA: TGTGCCAGCAGACATAGGGGGGGGAGAGGGGCCAAAAACATTCAGTACTTC. The rearrangement joins TRBV7-2 to TRBJ2-4, with D perhaps matching TRBD2 (7 bases). This CDR3 comprises 17 residues. Trimming shortened V by 6 bases and J by 1 base, and 19 bases separated the two germline ends. Germline-derived CDR1 and CDR2 are SGHTA and FQGNSA.

This clonotype appeared many times. V is TRBV3-1 and J is TRBJ2-3, with D unclear. The V end lost 0 bases, the J end lost 5 bases, and 6 bases lay between the germline ends. The CDR3 runs to 13 residues. Germline V CDR1 and CDR2: LGHDT, YNNKEL (reference sequence). The CDR3 reads CASSQEQGDTQYF. The CDR3 DNA is TGTGCCAGCAGCCAAGAGCAAGGAGATACGCAGTATTTT.

The chain recombines TRBV28 with TRBJ2-3; the match to TRBD2 covers 7 bases. V dropped 4 bases and J dropped 5; count of bases not matched to a gene: 12. The CDR3 consists of 16 residues. CDR1 and CDR2 from the germline V gene are MDHEN and SYDVKM. CDR3 in DNA: TGTGCCAGCAGTTCTCTTTGGGGAGGGCCAAAAGATACGCAGTATTTT. It yields the protein CASSSLWGGPKDTQYF. Full variable domain (missing parts from reference TRBV28 and TRBJ2-3): DVKVTQSSRYLVKRTGEKVFLECVQDMDHENMFWYRQDPGLGLRLIYFSYDVKMKEKGDIPEGYSVSREKKERFSLILESASTNQTSMYLCASSSLWGGPKDTQYFGPGTRLTVL.

This clonotype was seen at least ten times. The rearrangement joins TRBV27 to TRBJ1-5; the D gene is possibly TRBD1 (5 bases). V was shortened by 2 bases and J by 7 bases, with 12 bases between the two germline ends. Looked up from germline, CDR1 is MNHEY and CDR2 is SMNVEV (reference sequence). CDR3 length equals 14 residues. In nucleotides, the CDR3 is TGTGCCAGCAGTTTAAGGGCAGGGATCCAGCCCCAGCATTTT. Translation gives CASSLRAGIQPQHF.

The table lists this clonotype with a few counts. The rearrangement links TRBV7-3 to TRBJ2-7; 7 nucleotides line up with TRBD1. The germline V gene has CDR1 SGHTA and CDR2 FQGTGA. V gave up 4 bases and J gave up 1 base; unmatched junction bases: 4. The CDR3 totals 14 residues. CDR3 loop: CASSSKDRSYEQYF. In nucleotides, the CDR3 is TGTGCCAGCAGCTCAAAGGACAGGTCCTACGAGCAGTACTTC.

In its sample, this clonotype was seen many times. The chain joins TRBV13 to TRBJ2-1; 9 bases align to TRBD2. The CDR3 is 15 residues long. The germline CDR1 and CDR2 sequences are PRHDT and FYEKMQ (reference sequence). The ends lost 3 bases at V and 5 bases at J; junction bases unmatched: 5. The CDR3 DNA follows: TGTGCCAGCAGCTTGACTAGCGGAGCAAACAATGAGCAGTTCTTC. As protein: CASSLTSGANNEQFF. The variable domain in full, with the rest retrieved from reference TRBV13 and TRBJ2-1, is AAGVIQSPRHLIKEKRETATLKCYPIPRHDTVYWYQQGPGQDPQFLISFYEKMQSDKGSIPDRFSAQQFSDYHSELNMSSLELGDSALYFCASSLTSGANNEQFFGPGTRLTVL.

This clonotype was seen many times. J is TRBJ2-1 and V is TRBV27, with D perhaps matching TRBD2 (5 bases). Germline V gene lookup returns CDR1 MNHEY and CDR2 SMNVEV (reference sequence). The CDR3 extends over 14 amino acids. V lost 0 bases to trimming and J lost 6 bases, with 9 bases between them. The CDR3 loop is CASSLSRLSNEQFF. CDR3 DNA: TGTGCCAGCAGTTTATCGAGACTATCCAATGAGCAGTTCTTC.

This clonotype appeared many times. The V and J genes are TRBV28 and TRBJ1-1; no reliable D call. V was cut by 3 bases and J by 4 bases, with 12 bases left in between. The CDR3 is made up of 14 amino acids. CDR1 and CDR2 (germline): MDHEN, SYDVKM. CDR3 loop: CASSLTRASTEAFF. In DNA, the CDR3 is TGTGCCAGCAGTTTGACTAGGGCGAGCACTGAAGCTTTCTTT.

This clonotype was detected many times. This chain uses TRBV5-1 with TRBJ2-7; weak D call: TRBD1 (6 bases). The CDR3 is 15 residues long. Looked up from germline, CDR1 is SGHRS and CDR2 is YFSETQ. V lost 1 base, J lost 3 bases, and 14 bases lay in between. CDR3 loop: CASSLFLTGRYEQYF. The CDR3 DNA sequence: TGCGCCAGCAGCTTGTTCCTGACAGGCCGCTACGAGCAGTACTTC.

Many counts were recorded for this clonotype. The chain employs TRBV6-2 or TRBV6-3 and TRBJ2-6; 11 nucleotides agree with TRBD1. The V gene end was trimmed by 5 bases and the J gene end by 3 bases; junction bases not matched to a gene: 9. CDR3 length: 18 amino acids. Looked up from germline, CDR1 is MNHEY and CDR2 is SVGEGT. CDR3 in DNA: TGTGCCAGCAGTCTCCCGGGACAGGGGGTTTTTGGGGCCAACGTCCTGACTTTC. Translated: CASSLPGQGVFGANVLTF.

Many counts were recorded for this clonotype. The J gene is TRBJ1-5, the V gene TRBV7-2; D is possibly TRBD1 (6 bases). CDR1 SGHTA and CDR2 FQGNSA come from the germline V gene. Deletions cut 1 base from V and 5 bases from J, with 18 bases between. The CDR3 is made up of 17 amino acids. CDR3 residues: CASSLDQTGTSDQPQHF. CDR3 nucleotides: TGTGCCAGCAGCTTAGATCAAACCGGGACATCAGATCAGCCCCAGCATTTT.

This clonotype came up once. This may be a read error, as it is one base from a much larger clone. The gene calls are TRBV5-5 and TRBJ1-1, with 8 bases matching TRBD1. The V gene end was trimmed by 0 bases and the J gene end by 3 bases; junction bases not matched to a gene: 7. The germline CDR1 and CDR2 sequences are SGHKS and YYEKEE (reference sequence). The CDR3 length is 16 residues. The CDR3 reads CASSLGTTGVDTEAFF. The CDR3 nucleotides are TGTGCCAGCAGCTTGGGGACGACAGGGGTGGACACTGAAGCTTTCTTT. Complete variable domain (other parts from reference TRBV5-5 and TRBJ1-1): DAGVTQSPTHLIKTRGQQVTLRCSPISGHKSVSWYQQVLGQGPQFIFQYYEKEERGRGNFPDRFSARQFPNYSSELNVNALLLGDSALYLCASSLGTTGVDTEAFFGQGTRLTVV.

This clonotype was recorded many times. This chain links TRBV28 with TRBJ1-4; 7 nucleotides align to TRBD1. Per germline, CDR1 MDHEN and CDR2 SYDVKM. Trimming removed 3 bases from V and 5 bases from J; junction bases left unmatched: 6. CDR3 size: 15 residues. The CDR3 sequence is CASSFPTQGNEKLFF. CDR3 nucleotide sequence: TGTGCCAGCAGTTTTCCCACACAGGGGAATGAAAAACTGTTTTTT.

Remarks on this clonotype: Given a much more abundant clone one base away, this may be a read error. The rearrangement links TRBV6-5 to TRBJ1-1, with unresolved D. The CDR3 has 14 residues. Germline CDR1 and CDR2: MNHEY and SVGAGI. CDR3 coding DNA: TGTGCCAGCAGTTCCCCTTCGGGGAACGCTGAAGCTTTCTTT. Its translation is CASSSPSGNAEAFF.

Concerning this clonotype: A much larger clone differs by one base, so this may be a read error. The J gene is TRBJ1-1, the V gene TRBV11-2, with D hard to call. CDR3 size: 13 residues. Germline CDR1 is SGHAT and CDR2 is FQNNGV. This chain's CDR3 is CASSDTENAEAFF. CDR3 coding DNA: TGTGCCAGCAGTGACACAGAGAACGCTGAAGCTTTCTTT. Full variable domain (outside the CDR3, taken from reference TRBV11-2 and TRBJ1-1): EAGVAQSPRYKIIEKRQSVAFWCNPISGHATLYWYQQILGQGPKLLIQFQNNGVVDDSQLPKDRFSAERLKGVDSTLKIQPAKLEDSAVYLCASSDTENAEAFFGQGTRLTVV.

This clonotype was picked up a small number of times. The chain has TRBV11-2 and TRBJ2-7; 7 nucleotides align to TRBD2. CDR3 length: 15 residues. Trimming cost V 5 bases and J 3 bases; bases outside gene matches: 10. Looked up from germline, CDR1 is SGHAT and CDR2 is FQNNGV. The CDR3 loop reads CASSLKSSGVYEQYF. In DNA, the CDR3 is TGTGCCAGCAGCCTAAAGTCCAGCGGGGTCTACGAGCAGTACTTC.

Note on this clonotype: Relative to the germline gene, one junction end is altered; a read error may explain this. DNA of the CDR3: TGCGCCAGCAGCGCCTCAGCGGGGCCTTACAATGAGCAGTCCTTC. This translates into CASSASAGPYNEQSF. This rearrangement joins TRBV4-3 to TRBJ2-1; 7 bases map to TRBD2. This CDR3 has 15 residues. Germline V gene lookup returns CDR1 LGHNA and CDR2 YSLEER.

This clonotype was detected many times. The chain combines TRBV28 with TRBJ2-3; D gene ambiguous. The germline CDR1 and CDR2 sequences are MDHEN and SYDVKM. The germline V and J ends were trimmed by 4 bases and 1 base, with 18 bases remaining between them. This CDR3 has 17 residues. CDR3 amino acids: CASSSSGVGYGTDTQYF. The DNA of the CDR3 is TGTGCCAGCAGTTCCTCTGGAGTGGGGTACGGCACAGATACGCAGTATTTT.

This clonotype was observed at least ten times. This rearrangement joins TRBV2 to TRBJ1-1; no reliable D call. Germline CDR1 reads SNHLY; CDR2 reads FYNNEI. The CDR3 is 12 residues long. V was shortened by 4 bases and J by 4 bases, with 7 bases between the two germline ends. The CDR3 DNA reads TGTGCCAGCAGTGGCCAGACCACTGAAGCTTTCTTT. Translation: CASSGQTTEAFF.

The sample holds many counts of this clonotype. The V call is TRBV7-2, the J call TRBJ2-7; perhaps TRBD1 as D (6 bases). Per germline, CDR1 SGHTA and CDR2 FQGNSA. This CDR3 contains 14 residues. With 1 base removed from V and 5 bases from J, the gap between germline ends came to 12 bases. As DNA, the CDR3 is TGTGCCAGCAGCTTAGGGTACAGGGCCAACGAGCAGTACTTC. Translating it yields CASSLGYRANEQYF.

The J gene is TRBJ2-7, the V gene TRBV4-1; 10 positions agree with TRBD1. CDR1 and CDR2 from the germline V gene are MGHRA and YSYEKL. This CDR3 is 15 amino acids long. V lost 0 bases, J lost 6 bases, and 5 bases stayed unmatched. The CDR3 coding sequence is TGCGCCAGCAGCCAAGAAGGACAGGGGGATATCGAGCAGTACTTC. Protein product: CASSQEGQGDIEQYF.

This clonotype was counted many times. This sequence joins TRBV7-9 and TRBJ2-1, with 12 bases fitting TRBD2. The CDR3 is made up of 15 amino acids. V gave up 5 bases and J gave up 7 bases; unmatched junction bases: 6. Per germline, CDR1 SEHNR and CDR2 FQNEAQ (reference sequence). The CDR3 region is CASSPRLAGVNEQFF. CDR3 DNA sequence: TGTGCCAGCAGCCCCAGACTAGCGGGAGTTAATGAGCAGTTCTTC.

The V gene is TRBV5-4, the J gene TRBJ1-1; D gene uncertain. Trimming removed 0 bases from V and 9 bases from J, with 9 bases in between. Germline CDR1 is SGHNT and CDR2 is YYREEE (reference sequence). CDR3 length: 12 amino acids. CDR3 loop: CASSLDSRQAFF. Here the CDR3 DNA reads TGTGCCAGCAGCTTGGACAGCCGACAAGCTTTCTTT.

The gene calls are TRBV15 and TRBJ2-1; 7 positions match TRBD1. The CDR3 has 17 residues. Germline V gene lookup returns CDR1 LNHNV and CDR2 YYDKDF (reference sequence). V shed 1 base, J shed 3 bases, and the junction held 9 bases outside the gene matches. CDR3 loop: CATSRVTGVLYYNEQFF. In DNA form, the CDR3 reads TGTGCCACCAGCAGAGTCACAGGGGTTCTTTACTACAATGAGCAGTTCTTC.